Below are 12 T cell receptor beta chains sequenced from a single sample in a study of blood T cells in healthy people across ages. Then a second PCR, running about 7 to 11 cycles, was carried out with a sample-barcoded 5' primer and a J-beta primer mix. Each CDR3 protein gets one entry after TCRdb re-called the 5' RACE reads with MiXCR. The table includes 590,000 or so distinct CDR3 sequences, about 30% detected once. The sequenced sample was blood. The receptors stem from an elderly woman in good health.

The chain uses TRBV3-1 and TRBJ2-2; perhaps TRBD1 as D (5 bases). This CDR3 contains 15 residues. CDR1 and CDR2 from the germline V gene are LGHDT and YNNKEL (reference sequence). V was clipped by 8 bases and J by 3 bases, with 16 bases between them. CDR3 loop: CASGKGFWDTGELFF. DNA for the CDR3: TGTGCCAGCGGGAAGGGGTTCTGGGACACCGGGGAGCTGTTTTTT.

This clonotype turned up a few times. A read error may account for a junction end that differs from germline. This chain uses TRBV27 with TRBJ1-4; D call uncertain. This CDR3 is built from 11 residues. Germline V CDR1 and CDR2: MNHEY, SMNVEV (reference sequence). The CDR3 loop reads CTSRSNEKRFF. The DNA of the CDR3 is TGTACCAGCAGGAGTAATGAAAAACGGTTTTTT.

The V and J genes are TRBV20-1 and TRBJ1-4; 9 nucleotides agree with TRBD1. CDR3 size: 12 residues. The junction had 5 bases not matched to a gene; V was cut back by 7 bases and J by 8 bases. Germline loops: CDR1 DFQATT, CDR2 SNEGSKA (reference sequence). This chain's CDR3 is CSGRTGAEKLFF. Here the CDR3 DNA reads TGCAGTGGCAGGACAGGGGCAGAAAAACTGTTTTTT.

Comment on this clonotype: A read error may explain this, as a much larger clone is one base away. The chain uses TRBV5-1 and TRBJ1-2, with a tentative D call TRBD1 (5 bases). V lost 3 bases and J lost 7, with 13 bases in between. The CDR3 length is 13 residues. Germline V CDR1 and CDR2: SGHRS, YFSETQ. CDR3 in amino acids: CASSWGRGVGYTF. The CDR3 nucleotides read TGCGCCAGCAGCTGGGGACGGGGGGTTGGCTACACCTTC.

The genes are TRBV7-2 and TRBJ2-4, with a possible D match to TRBD2 (5 bases). Germline V gives CDR1 SGHTA, CDR2 FQGNSA. Trimming stripped 6 bases from V and 9 bases from J, with 18 bases between. The CDR3 length is 14 residues. The CDR3 DNA reads TGTGCCAGCAGGCCTGAAGGTCGTGCGGGCATTCAGTACTTC. Residues: CASRPEGRAGIQYF. Looking up the rest from reference TRBV7-2 and TRBJ2-4 gives the full variable domain: GAGVSQSPSNKVTEKGKDVELRCDPISGHTALYWYRQSLGQGLEFLIYFQGNSAPDKSGLPSDRFSAERTGGSVSTLTIQRTQQEDSAVYLCASRPEGRAGIQYFGAGTRLSVL.

This clonotype was seen more than once but under ten times. This may be a read error: a much more frequent sequence differs by one nucleotide. The rearrangement links TRBV20-1 to TRBJ2-1; D is ambiguous. The CDR3 has 16 amino acids. Germline assignment: CDR1 DFQATT and CDR2 SNEGSKA (reference sequence). For the CDR3, the DNA is TGCAGTGCTAGAGTTCCTGGCCGTAGCTCCTACAATGAGCGGTTCTTC. As protein: CSARVPGRSSYNERFF.

This clonotype was seen many times. The rearrangement links TRBV27 to TRBJ1-2, with 8 positions matching TRBD1. The CDR3 has 17 residues. CDR1 MNHEY and CDR2 SMNVEV come from the germline V gene (reference sequence). Trimming cost V 0 bases and J 2 bases; bases outside gene matches: 8. The CDR3 loop reads CASSLSIRTGLNYGYTF. In nucleotides, the CDR3 is TGTGCCAGCAGTTTATCAATCCGGACAGGGTTAAACTATGGCTACACCTTC.

This clonotype came up many times. V gene TRBV30 combines with J gene TRBJ2-7; no clear D. This CDR3 has 12 amino acids. CDR1 and CDR2 (germline): GTSNPN, SVGIG (reference sequence). Trimming took off 0 bases at V and 2 bases at J, with 5 bases between the two ends. CDR3 protein: CAWSVLPYEQYF. The DNA of the CDR3 is TGTGCCTGGAGTGTACTACCCTACGAGCAGTACTTC.

For this clonotype: This clone may be a read error of a much larger clone one base away. This chain links TRBV7-9 with TRBJ2-6; 8 bases fit TRBD2. This CDR3 comprises 16 residues. CDR1 and CDR2 from the germline V gene are SEHNR and FQNEAQ (reference sequence). CDR3 nucleotide sequence: TGTGTCAGCAGCCCCCCGGGAGGGTCTGGGGCCAACGTCCTGACTTTC. It translates to CVSSPPGGSGANVLTF.

The chain joins TRBV5-4 to TRBJ2-1, with a weak D call TRBD1 (5 bases). V shed 5 bases and J shed 4 bases, with 10 bases lying between them. The CDR3 is 13 residues long. CDR1 is SGHNT and CDR2 is YYREEE in the germline V gene (reference sequence). The CDR3 loop is CASRVDSYNEQFF. The CDR3 DNA is TGTGCCAGCAGGGTCGACAGTTACAATGAGCAGTTCTTC.

A note on this clonotype: Being one base from a much bigger clone, this may be a read error. The genes are TRBV7-2 and TRBJ1-2; tentatively, D is TRBD1 (6 bases). This CDR3 is 17 amino acids long. CDR1 and CDR2 from the germline V gene are SGHTA and FQGNSA. The germline V and J ends were trimmed by 5 bases and 4 bases, with 23 bases remaining between them. The CDR3 nucleotides are TGTGCCAGCAGCCTCCTTCTATCTCTGGGGGCAATCTATGGCTACACCTTC. This encodes CASSLLLSLGAIYGYTF.

This clonotype was detected once. Relative to the germline gene, one junction end is altered; a read error may explain this. V usage is TRBV6-2 or TRBV6-3 and J usage is TRBJ2-5; TRBD2 matches 11 bases. This CDR3 has 15 residues. Looked up from germline, CDR1 is MNHEY and CDR2 is SVGEGT. CDR3 protein: CASRKTSGTQETQYF. CDR3 DNA: TGTGCCAGCAGGAAGACTAGCGGGACCCAAGAGACTCAGTACTTC.